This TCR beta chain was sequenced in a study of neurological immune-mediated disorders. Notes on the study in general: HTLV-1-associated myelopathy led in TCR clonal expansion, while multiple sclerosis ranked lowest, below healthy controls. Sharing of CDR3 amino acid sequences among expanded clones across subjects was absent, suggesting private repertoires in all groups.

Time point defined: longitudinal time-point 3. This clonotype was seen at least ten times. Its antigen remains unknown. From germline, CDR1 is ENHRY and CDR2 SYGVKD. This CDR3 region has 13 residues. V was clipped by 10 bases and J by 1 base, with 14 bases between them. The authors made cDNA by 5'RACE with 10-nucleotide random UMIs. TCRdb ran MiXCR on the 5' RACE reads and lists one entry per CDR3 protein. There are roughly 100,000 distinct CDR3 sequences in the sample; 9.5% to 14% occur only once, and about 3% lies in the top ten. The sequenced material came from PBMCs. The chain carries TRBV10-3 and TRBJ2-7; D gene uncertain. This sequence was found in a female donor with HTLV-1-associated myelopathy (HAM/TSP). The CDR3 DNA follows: TGTGCCACCCACCACGGAACTTCCTACGAGCAGTACTTC. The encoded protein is CATHHGTSYEQYF.